This TCR beta chain was captured by sequencing in a study of shared clonotypes between healthy human individuals. Study-level findings and limits: In having few donors, the study represented limited genetic and exposure-history diversity.

As to this clone: Its specificity is unknown.

The assay ran at deep level. Measured with immunoSEQ multiplex PCR; TCRdb has only the in-frame clones, and not every one. The sample lists roughly 500,000 clones; about 95% were seen once. Sample: naive CD4+ T cells sorted from blood. Described subset: CD45RA+ positively selected. The clonotype originates from a young woman in good health.

The CDR3 sequence is CASITRGTGTGDYQPQHF. The CDR3 DNA follows: TGTGCCAGTATCACTAGAGGGACCGGGACAGGGGACTATCAGCCCCAGCATTTT. The chain employs TRBV19 and TRBJ1-5, with TRBD1 matching 10 bases. The germline gives CDR1 LNHDA, CDR2 SQIVND (reference sequence). The ends lost 7 bases at V and 5 bases at J; junction bases unmatched: 17. The CDR3 covers 18 residues.